This is a list of T cell receptor beta chains from one sample in a study of OX40 agonist ivuxolimab in advanced cancers. Assay used: immunoSEQ multiplex PCR; TCRdb lists only in-frame clones, some missing. The sample shows 45,000 to 50,000 clones, around nine tenths of them seen only once. The material sequenced was CD4+ or CD8+ T cells sorted from blood, taken in a trial of the OX40 agonist ivuxolimab. These receptors came from an adult with an advanced solid tumor such as melanoma, head and neck, liver or kidney cancer. Each CDR3 is given with its conserved first and last residue. D genes are given only for firm matches. Part of the rows lack a size; the others show once, few, many or a class for expanded clones.

D	J	V	size	CDR3	DNA
TRBD2	TRBJ2-1	TRBV19	medium-sized	CASSPGGGPYNEQFF	TGTGCCAGTAGTCCCGGCGGGGGACCATACAATGAGCAGTTCTTC
-	TRBJ1-5	TRBV7-3	-	CASSQRLGMGGNQPQHF	TGTGCCAGCAGCCAACGACTGGGAATGGGGGGCAATCAGCCCCAGCATTTT
-	TRBJ2-7	TRBV28	-	CASRTGEAYEQYF	TGTGCCAGCAGGACCGGGGAGGCCTACGAGCAGTACTTC
-	TRBJ1-4	TRBV11-2	-	CASSKRRGVDEKLFF	TGTGCCAGCAGCAAGAGACGGGGAGTTGACGAAAAACTGTTTTTT
-	TRBJ1-1	TRBV6-1	-	CASSVYVAFF	TGTGCCAGCAGTGTTTACGTAGCTTTCTTT
TRBD1	TRBJ2-3	TRBV10-3	-	CAISQSQGAADTQYF	TGTGCCATCAGTCAATCTCAGGGGGCGGCAGATACGCAGTATTTT
TRBD2	TRBJ2-5	TRBV5-1	-	CASSRRTSGLQETQYF	TGCGCCAGCAGCCGCCGGACTAGCGGTCTTCAAGAGACCCAGTACTTC
-	TRBJ2-2	TRBV14	-	CASSQARLGGTGELFF	TGTGCCAGCAGCCAAGCCCGGCTAGGAGGCACCGGGGAGCTGTTTTTT
-	TRBJ1-3	TRBV4-3	-	CASSQGVGRLFGNTIYF	TGCGCCAGCAGCCAAGGGGTGGGCAGGTTGTTTGGAAACACCATATATTTT
-	TRBJ1-3	TRBV28	-	CASSGGLGAGNTIYF	TGTGCCAGCAGTGGGGGGTTAGGTGCTGGAAACACCATATATTTT
-	TRBJ2-2	TRBV9	-	CASSVGGGNTGELFF	TGTGCCAGCAGCGTAGGTGGGGGGAACACCGGGGAGCTGTTTTTT
TRBD2	TRBJ2-4	TRBV4-2	-	CASSQDLGLADLPQYF	TGTGCCAGCAGCCAAGATCTCGGTCTAGCGGACCTCCCTCAGTACTTC
TRBD1	TRBJ2-3	TRBV27	-	CASSRSGTGQDTQYF	TGTGCCAGCAGTCGATCCGGGACAGGTCAAGATACGCAGTATTTT
-	TRBJ2-1	TRBV28	-	CASWGLLTNEQFF	TGTGCCAGCTGGGGGTTATTGACCAATGAGCAGTTCTTC
TRBD1	TRBJ1-1	TRBV7-9	-	CASSPQGGNTEAFF	TGTGCCAGCAGCCCCCAGGGGGGGAACACTGAAGCTTTCTTT
-	TRBJ1-2	TRBV14	-	CASSPLGQLYGYTF	TGTGCCAGCAGCCCCTTAGGACAGCTCTATGGCTACACCTTC
-	TRBJ2-2	TRBV5-6	-	CASSLIQRPTGELFF	TGTGCCAGCAGCTTGATCCAGCGACCCACCGGGGAGCTGTTTTTT
-	TRBJ1-2	TRBV11-2	-	CASSPLGDYGYTF	TGTGCCAGCAGCCCGCTCGGGGACTATGGCTACACCTTC
-	TRBJ1-5	TRBV2	-	CASTRHYSNQPQHF	TGTGCCAGCACAAGACATTATAGCAATCAGCCCCAGCATTTT
-	TRBJ1-5	TRBV19	-	CASSIGDQPQHF	TGTGCCAGTAGTATTGGGGATCAGCCCCAGCATTTT
-	TRBJ1-5	TRBV12-5	-	CASGSTYPGPGMVGQPQHF	TGTGCTAGTGGTTCTACCTATCCGGGTCCCGGTATGGTCGGTCAGCCCCAGCATTTT
TRBD2	TRBJ2-7	TRBV28	-	CASSLLTSGRGYEQYF	TGTGCCAGCAGTTTATTAACTAGCGGGAGAGGGTACGAGCAGTACTTC
TRBD2	TRBJ2-7	TRBV30	-	CAWSPSGTSGRDDGEQYF	TGTGCCTGGAGTCCCTCCGGGACTAGCGGGAGAGATGACGGAGAGCAGTACTTC
-	TRBJ2-7	TRBV11-2	-	CASSLSGYEQYF	TGTGCCAGCAGCTTATCGGGTTACGAGCAGTACTTC
TRBD1	TRBJ1-4	TRBV28	-	CASKQGGREKLFF	TGTGCCAGCAAACAGGGGGGTAGGGAAAAACTGTTTTTT
TRBD1	TRBJ2-7	TRBV15	once	CATSKGQGPYEQYF	TGTGCCACCAGCAAAGGACAGGGACCCTACGAGCAGTACTTC
-	TRBJ1-2	TRBV2	few	CASSTGGTNYGYTF	TGTGCCAGCAGTACTGGCGGAACTAACTATGGCTACACCTTC
TRBD2	TRBJ2-2	TRBV10-1	-	CASRGLAGDLYTGELFF	TGCGCCAGCAGAGGACTAGCGGGAGATCTCTACACCGGGGAGCTGTTTTTT
TRBD1	TRBJ1-1	TRBV10-3	few	CAIRRQGSDTEAFF	TGTGCCATCAGGAGACAGGGGTCGGACACTGAAGCTTTCTTT
TRBD1	TRBJ2-3	TRBV5-6	-	CASSSPRQGETQYF	TGTGCCAGCAGCTCCCCAAGACAGGGGGAGACGCAGTATTTT
-	TRBJ2-7	TRBV30	-	CAWSVTGGTYEQYF	TGTGCCTGGAGTGTGACGGGTGGGACCTACGAGCAGTACTTC
-	TRBJ2-1	TRBV15	-	CATSSPWLWGNGIRQFF	TGTGCCACCAGCAGTCCCTGGCTATGGGGGAATGGCATCCGGCAGTTCTTC
-	TRBJ2-5	TRBV25-1	-	CASSRGMEQETQYF	TGTGCCAGCAGTCGGGGGATGGAACAAGAGACCCAGTACTTC